This entry lists 32 T cell receptor beta chains sequenced from one sample in a study of blood T cell repertoires in COVID-19. Generated by immunoSEQ multiplex PCR, the TCRdb table keeps only in-frame clones and is missing some. Of about 230,000 clones listed, 65% to 85% are singletons. Sequencing was done on a sample of peripheral blood. Receptors were obtained from a woman over 75 with acute or convalescent COVID-19.

The V call is TRBV7-2, the J call TRBJ1-1; no firm D call. The CDR3 runs to 13 residues. Trimming removed 1 base at V and 3 bases at J, with 6 bases between. The germline V gene has CDR1 SGHTA and CDR2 FQGNSA. The CDR3 bases are TGTGCCAGCAGCTTAGTAGATGACACTGAAGCTTTCTTT. Encoded protein: CASSLVDDTEAFF.

J is TRBJ1-2 and V is TRBV18, with TRBD1 as a possible D gene (5 bases). Looked up from germline, CDR1 is KGHSH and CDR2 is LQKENI. The CDR3 consists of 15 residues. With 3 bases removed from V and 5 bases from J, the gap between germline ends came to 16 bases. CDR3 nucleotides: TGTGCCAGCTCACCCCAGGGTGATATCCCATATGGCTACACCTTC. Its protein is CASSPQGDIPYGYTF.

The J gene is TRBJ1-6, the V gene TRBV5-1; D unresolved. This CDR3 region has 15 residues. Germline lookup yields CDR1 SGHRS and CDR2 YFSETQ. Trimming cost V 0 bases and J 7 bases, with 11 bases left between them. The CDR3 nucleotides read TGCGCCAGCAGCTTGGATTCCGCGTCAAATTCACCCCTCCACTTT. Its protein product is CASSLDSASNSPLHF.

CDR3 DNA sequence: TGTGCCACCACCCTCAACAGTCACAATAATGAAAAACTGTTTTTT. Encoded protein: CATTLNSHNNEKLFF. The chain joins TRBV15 to TRBJ1-4; no firm D call. This CDR3 comprises 15 residues. The ends were cut back, 7 bases at V and 4 bases at J, with 16 bases in the middle. Germline values: CDR1 LNHNV, CDR2 YYDKDF (reference sequence).

J is TRBJ2-1 and V is TRBV6-1; D not certain. This CDR3 has 12 amino acids. Deletions cut 2 bases from V and 8 bases from J, with 7 bases between. CDR1 MNHNS and CDR2 SASEGT come from the germline V gene. In nucleotides, the CDR3 is TGTGCCAGCAGTGAAACTAAAGATGAGCAGTTCTTC. It specifies CASSETKDEQFF.

The rearrangement joins TRBV7-6 to TRBJ2-7, with TRBD1 matching over 8 bases. CDR1 and CDR2 (germline): SGHVS, FNYEAQ. This CDR3 is built from 17 residues. V trimming: 1 base; J trimming: 6 bases; junction bases outside the gene matches: 14. CDR3 sequence reads: CASSLEHQGAQLGEQYF. The DNA of the CDR3 is TGTGCCAGCAGCTTAGAGCACCAGGGGGCGCAACTGGGCGAGCAGTACTTC.

J is TRBJ2-3 and V is TRBV4-1; possible D gene TRBD1, 5 bases. Looked up from germline, CDR1 is MGHRA and CDR2 is YSYEKL. V lost 0 bases, J lost 3 bases, and 10 bases lay in between. There are 15 residues in the CDR3. The CDR3 here is CASSQDPGRTDTQYF. CDR3 sequence (DNA): TGCGCCAGCAGCCAAGATCCAGGGCGAACAGATACGCAGTATTTT.

The chain uses TRBV5-1 and TRBJ2-7, with TRBD2 matching 12 bases. The germline V gene has CDR1 SGHRS and CDR2 YFSETQ. CDR3 length: 15 residues. Losses at the gene ends were 4 bases for V and 7 bases for J; bases not matched to a gene: 9. CDR3 residues: CASSRGTSGLEEQYF. In DNA, the CDR3 is TGCGCCAGCAGCAGGGGGACTAGCGGGTTGGAAGAGCAGTACTTC.

This clone was seen a few times. The rearrangement joins TRBV2 to TRBJ2-1, with TRBD2 matching 14 bases. V was clipped by 6 bases and J by 9 bases; unmatched bases: 4. Per the germline V gene, CDR1 is SNHLY and CDR2 is FYNNEI. The CDR3 consists of 14 residues. Here the CDR3 DNA reads TGTGCCAGCAGCGGGACTAGCGGGAGAGGTGAGCAGTTCTTC. Translation: CASSGTSGRGEQFF.

The V gene is TRBV27, the J gene TRBJ2-7, with TRBD2 matching 13 bases. V dropped 5 bases and J dropped 2; count of bases not matched to a gene: 9. This CDR3 region has 17 residues. Germline V lookup: CDR1 MNHEY, CDR2 SMNVEV (reference sequence). The CDR3 DNA follows: TGTGCCAGCAGTCTGCGGACTAGCGGGAGTTTAGCCTACGAGCAGTACTTC. It translates to CASSLRTSGSLAYEQYF.

This clone was observed a handful of times. This chain connects TRBV12-3 or TRBV12-4 to TRBJ2-1; tentative D call: TRBD1 (5 bases). V was cut by 4 bases and J by 8 bases, with 12 bases left in between. The CDR3 has 13 residues. The CDR3 nucleotides read TGTGCCAGCAGTTGGCAAGGGGTGGATGAGCAGTTCTTC. The encoded protein is CASSWQGVDEQFF.

The count of this clone is one. The genes are TRBV18 and TRBJ1-1, with D possibly matching TRBD1 (5 bases). Trimming took 1 base from V and 1 from J, leaving 10 bases between them. This CDR3 region has 15 residues. Germline lookup yields CDR1 KGHSH and CDR2 LQKENI. CDR3 loop: CASSPRSGWNTEAFF. The CDR3 region has the DNA TGTGCCAGCTCACCACGGTCAGGGTGGAACACTGAAGCTTTCTTT.

The CDR3 loop is CASSNTRGGYGYTF. The CDR3 DNA sequence: TGTGCCAGCAGCAACACCCGAGGCGGGTATGGCTACACCTTC. The chain combines TRBV7-9 with TRBJ1-2, with D unclear. CDR3 length: 14 residues. Germline CDR1 and CDR2: SEHNR and FQNEAQ (reference sequence). V was cut by 5 bases and J by 5 bases, with 15 bases left in between.

This clone has more than one count but fewer than ten. The chain links TRBV10-2 to TRBJ2-7; 11 bases line up with TRBD2. From germline, CDR1 is WSHSY and CDR2 SAAADI. The CDR3 totals 16 residues. V was pared by 5 bases and J by 3 bases, with 9 bases of the junction left unmatched. The CDR3 nucleotides are TGCGCCAGCAGTCAATCTCTAGCGGGAGGCATCTACGAGCAGTACTTC. Translated, it gives CASSQSLAGGIYEQYF.

The V and J genes are TRBV19 and TRBJ1-3; the D gene is possibly TRBD1 (6 bases). Looked up from germline, CDR1 is LNHDA and CDR2 is SQIVND (reference sequence). This CDR3 has 16 amino acids. The ends were cut back, 1 base at V and 0 bases at J, with 10 bases in the middle. The chain's CDR3 is CASSIVDRSSGNTIYF. The CDR3 DNA sequence: TGTGCCAGTAGTATAGTGGACAGAAGCTCTGGAAACACCATATATTTT.

V is TRBV2 and J is TRBJ1-6, with 12 bases fitting TRBD1. The V and J ends lost 4 bases and 5 bases, in that order; junction bases with no gene match: 0. This CDR3 has 15 amino acids. In germline, CDR1 is SNHLY, CDR2 FYNNEI. The CDR3 DNA reads TGTGCCAGCAGTGGGGACAGGGGGCATAATTCACCCCTCCACTTT. Amino acid sequence: CASSGDRGHNSPLHF.

V and J are TRBV3-1 (or the pseudogene TRBV3-2) and TRBJ1-1, with D possibly being TRBD1 (6 bases). V was cut by 6 bases and J by 5 bases, with 16 bases left in between. Germline CDR1 and CDR2: LGHDT and YNNKEL (reference sequence). CDR3 length: 14 residues. The CDR3 DNA reads as TGTGCCAGCAGTCCACAGGGAGTCGGAACTGAAGCTTTCTTT. Encoded protein: CASSPQGVGTEAFF.

The chain couples TRBV5-8 to TRBJ1-4; D is uncertain. The germline V gene has CDR1 SGHTS and CDR2 YDEGEE. There are 14 residues in the CDR3. Trimming shortened V by 5 bases and J by 5 bases, and 13 bases separated the two germline ends. The CDR3 DNA reads as TGTGCCAGCAGGGAAAGGACGGGGAATGAAAAACTGTTTTTT. It specifies CASRERTGNEKLFF.

This rearrangement joins TRBV7-2 to TRBJ1-3; 7 nucleotides line up with TRBD1. This CDR3 is 18 amino acids long. CDR1 SGHTA and CDR2 FQGNSA come from the germline V gene. Trimming at V came to 1 base and at J to 3 bases, leaving 12 bases not matched to a gene. CDR3 sequence: CASSLDAPFRGLGNTIYF. The CDR3 nucleotides read TGTGCCAGCAGCTTAGATGCACCCTTTAGGGGGCTTGGAAACACCATATATTTT.

The genes are TRBV4-2 and TRBJ1-2; TRBD1 matches at 7 bases. Germline assignment: CDR1 LGHNA and CDR2 YNFKEQ. Germline trimming cut 1 base from V and 5 bases from J; bases unmatched to any gene: 7. CDR3 length: 15 residues. The CDR3 spells CASSQVFGQEYGYTF. In DNA, the CDR3 is TGTGCCAGCAGCCAAGTGTTCGGACAGGAGTATGGCTACACCTTC.

V is TRBV19 and J is TRBJ2-3, with a tentative D call TRBD2 (6 bases). This CDR3 has 12 residues. Germline lookup yields CDR1 LNHDA and CDR2 SQIVND (reference sequence). Trimming stripped 9 bases from V and 2 bases from J, with 9 bases between. CDR3 nucleotide sequence: TGTGCCAGCCGCGGGGCCACAGATACGCAGTATTTT. It is translated as CASRGATDTQYF.

The chain couples TRBV3-1 (or the pseudogene TRBV3-2) to TRBJ2-3; 7 bases match TRBD1. This CDR3 is 15 amino acids long. Germline lookup yields CDR1 LGHDT and CDR2 YNNKEL (reference sequence). V gave up 4 bases and J gave up 5 bases; unmatched junction bases: 9. The CDR3: CASSREGGLRDTQYF. In nucleotides, the CDR3 is TGTGCCAGCAGCCGTGAAGGGGGCTTAAGAGATACGCAGTATTTT.

The V and J genes are TRBV15 and TRBJ2-7, with D tentatively TRBD2 (5 bases). Deletions cut 1 base from V and 1 base from J, with 11 bases between. This CDR3 has 15 amino acids. Germline loops: CDR1 LNHNV, CDR2 YYDKDF (reference sequence). The CDR3 DNA is TGTGCCACCAGCAGAGTAGAGGGTCATTCCTACGAGCAGTACTTC. Translated: CATSRVEGHSYEQYF.

J is TRBJ2-7 and V is TRBV5-1, with 11 bases that match TRBD2. Per germline, CDR1 SGHRS and CDR2 YFSETQ. This CDR3 is built from 14 residues. The J segment lost 7 bases and the V segment lost 4 bases, leaving 7 bases of the junction unmatched. CDR3: CASSQTSGIREQYF. CDR3 DNA sequence: TGCGCCAGCAGCCAGACTAGCGGGATTCGAGAGCAGTACTTC. Drawing the rest from reference TRBV5-1 and TRBJ2-7, the complete variable domain is KAGVTQTPRYLIKTRGQQVTLSCSPISGHRSVSWYQQTPGQGLQFLFEYFSETQRNKGNFPGRFSGRQFSNSRSEMNVSTLELGDSALYLCASSQTSGIREQYFGPGTRLTVT.

In regard to this clone: A junction boundary mismatches the germline segment, possibly from a read error. The gene calls are TRBV7-8 and TRBJ2-1; 7 bases match TRBD2. Germline CDR1 is SGHVS and CDR2 is FQNEAQ. CDR3 length: 14 amino acids. The CDR3 loop reads CASSLAVGRGEQFF. The CDR3 DNA is TGTGCCAGCAGCCTAGCGGTAGGAAGGGGTGAGCAGTTCTTC.

The chain recombines TRBV27 with TRBJ2-1; a possible D gene is TRBD1 (5 bases). Trimming took off 4 bases at V and 10 bases at J, with 20 bases between the two ends. The germline V gene encodes CDR1 MNHEY and CDR2 SMNVEV (reference sequence). The CDR3 extends over 15 amino acids. CDR3 bases: TGTGCCAGCAGTTGGGGCAGCAGCCGCCTCAGAGAGCAGTTCTTC. Amino acids: CASSWGSSRLREQFF.

The chain recombines TRBV6-5 with TRBJ1-5, with a possible D match to TRBD1 (5 bases). Germline V gene lookup returns CDR1 MNHEY and CDR2 SVGAGI. Trimming removed 6 bases at V and 5 bases at J, with 14 bases between. CDR3 length: 14 residues. The CDR3 region is CASSPLGDYQPQHF. In DNA, the CDR3 is TGTGCCAGCAGCCCCCTGGGGGACTATCAGCCCCAGCATTTT.

The chain has TRBV3-1 (or the pseudogene TRBV3-2) and TRBJ2-3, with D uncertain. With 0 bases removed from V and 2 bases from J, the gap between germline ends came to 9 bases. Germline CDR1 LGHDT, CDR2 YNNKEL (reference sequence). This CDR3 has 15 amino acids. CDR3 residues: CASSQDWPNTDTQYF. The CDR3, as DNA: TGTGCCAGCAGCCAAGATTGGCCAAACACAGATACGCAGTATTTT.

This chain uses TRBV18 with TRBJ2-1; TRBD1 matches at 11 bases. The length of the CDR3 is 15 residues. The V gene's germline CDR1 is KGHSH and CDR2 LQKENI. J was trimmed by 5 bases and V by 6 bases; bases with no gene match: 6. In DNA, the CDR3 is TGTGCCAGCTCCCCTGGGACAGGGGGAAACAATGAGCAGTTCTTC. This translates into CASSPGTGGNNEQFF.

The chain uses TRBV5-5 and TRBJ1-6; 7 nucleotides align to TRBD1. CDR1 is SGHKS and CDR2 is YYEKEE in the germline V gene (reference sequence). The CDR3 totals 15 residues. V trimming: 3 bases; J trimming: 5 bases; junction bases outside the gene matches: 5. CDR3 sequence (DNA): TGTGCCAGCAGCTGGTCCGGGACAGATAATTCACCCCTCCACTTT. This gives the protein CASSWSGTDNSPLHF.

This chain joins TRBV19 and TRBJ2-1; D is possibly TRBD2 (5 bases). V was cut by 4 bases and J by 8 bases, with 15 bases left in between. In germline, CDR1 is LNHDA, CDR2 SQIVND (reference sequence). CDR3 size: 14 residues. The CDR3 region is CASSTQRAGDEQFF. The CDR3 DNA sequence: TGTGCCAGTAGTACCCAACGGGCGGGCGATGAGCAGTTCTTC.

This clone has a count of ten or more. Written as DNA, the CDR3 is TGTGCCAGTAGTCCGCTCCCGGGCAGCGGGGGCACCGGGGAGCTGTTTTTT. Protein sequence: CASSPLPGSGGTGELFF. This chain uses TRBV19 with TRBJ2-2; TRBD2 matches at 8 bases. Germline V gene lookup returns CDR1 LNHDA and CDR2 SQIVND (reference sequence). The CDR3 length is 17 residues. Losses at the gene ends were 5 bases for V and 4 bases for J; bases not matched to a gene: 12.